The 25 T cell receptor beta chains reported below all come from one sample, sequenced in a study of response to subunit inactivated influenza vaccine. One entry per CDR3 protein, called by TCRdb with MiXCR from the RT-PCR reads. Of approximately 500,000 distinct CDR3 sequences in the sample, 13% to 15% were seen once. This specimen consisted of PBMCs from blood, obtained 11 to 12 days after vaccination. The origin of the receptors is a man in his fifties who received an inactivated influenza vaccine.

The chain employs TRBV11-2 and TRBJ2-5; no definite D call. Germline CDR1 is SGHAT and CDR2 is FQNNGV. Trimming left V 6 bases short and J 0 bases short, with 11 bases between. CDR3 length equals 14 residues. CDR3 sequence: CASSFGPYQETQYF. The CDR3 DNA is TGTGCCAGCAGTTTCGGACCGTACCAAGAGACCCAGTACTTC.

Remarks on this clonotype: At one end, the junction sequence differs from germline, possibly due to a read error. The chain carries TRBV7-4 and TRBJ2-3; D ambiguous. The CDR3 is 17 residues long. CDR1 and CDR2 (germline): SGHVT, SQSDAQ. In nucleotides, the CDR3 is TGTGCCAAACCTATATTTACGGACCAGCCGCGCACGGATACGCAGTATTTT. Amino acid sequence: CAKPIFTDQPRTDTQYF.

The chain joins TRBV2 to TRBJ2-1; TRBD1 matches at 8 bases. V shed 5 bases and J 6 bases; nucleotides not matched to a gene: 12. CDR1 is SNHLY, CDR2 FYNNEI, per germline. This CDR3 has 16 amino acids. CDR3 sequence reads: CASSHSPGQAFNEQFF. DNA for the CDR3: TGTGCCAGCAGTCACTCCCCGGGACAGGCGTTCAATGAGCAGTTCTTC.

In this sample, this clonotype turned up a few times. This rearrangement joins TRBV4-2 to TRBJ2-1, with TRBD2 as a possible D gene (6 bases). Germline values: CDR1 LGHNA, CDR2 YNFKEQ. Trimming removed 2 bases at V and 7 bases at J, with 21 bases between. The CDR3 loop spans 17 amino acids. The chain's CDR3 is CASSQNRLVTFVNEQFF. The CDR3 coding sequence is TGTGCCAGCAGCCAAAATAGACTAGTCACCTTCGTGAATGAGCAGTTCTTC.

This clonotype was seen only once. The chain combines TRBV7-8 with TRBJ2-5, with 8 bases lining up with TRBD1. The CDR3 length is 15 residues. J lost 2 bases, V lost 2 bases, and 4 bases had no gene match. The V gene's germline CDR1 is SGHVS and CDR2 FQNEAQ. CDR3 sequence (DNA): TGTGCCAGCAGCTTAAAGGGGGACAGGCAAGAGACCCAGTACTTC. Amino acids: CASSLKGDRQETQYF.

The sample holds a few counts of this clonotype. This chain links TRBV11-2 with TRBJ2-3; 7 nucleotides align to TRBD1. V lost 5 bases, J lost 5 bases, and 4 bases stayed unmatched. This CDR3 contains 13 residues. The germline V gene encodes CDR1 SGHAT and CDR2 FQNNGV. The chain's CDR3 is CASSKTGRDTQYF. CDR3 sequence (DNA): TGTGCCAGCAGCAAGACAGGGAGAGATACGCAGTATTTT.

The chain combines TRBV4-3 with TRBJ2-1; the match to TRBD1 covers 10 bases. The CDR3 spans 18 residues. The V and J ends lost 1 base and 5 bases, in that order; junction bases with no gene match: 11. CDR1 is LGHNA, CDR2 YSLEER, per germline. The CDR3 DNA reads as TGCGCCAGCAGCCAAGCTTACCGGACAGGGGGATACGACAATGAGCAGTTCTTC. Translated, it gives CASSQAYRTGGYDNEQFF.

The chain couples TRBV7-2 to TRBJ2-3; 8 bases are shared with TRBD2. The J segment lost 0 bases and the V segment lost 2 bases, leaving 7 bases of the junction unmatched. Per germline, CDR1 SGHTA and CDR2 FQGNSA. CDR3 size: 17 residues. The CDR3 reads CASSLQSGGASTDTQYF. DNA for the CDR3: TGTGCCAGCAGCTTACAGAGCGGGGGCGCTAGCACAGATACGCAGTATTTT. The full variable domain, rest sourced from reference TRBV7-2 and TRBJ2-3, is GAGVSQSPSNKVTEKGKDVELRCDPISGHTALYWYRQSLGQGLEFLIYFQGNSAPDKSGLPSDRFSAERTGGSVSTLTIQRTQQEDSAVYLCASSLQSGGASTDTQYFGPGTRLTVL.

There are a few counts of this clonotype. This chain joins TRBV20-1 and TRBJ2-7; no definite D call. This CDR3 spans 15 amino acids. The germline V and J ends were trimmed by 6 bases and 2 bases, with 20 bases remaining between them. The germline gives CDR1 DFQATT, CDR2 SNEGSKA (reference sequence). The CDR3 bases are TGCAGTGCCCCGGGTCTCCGAAAAGTCACCTACGAGCAGTACTTC. Its protein is CSAPGLRKVTYEQYF.

A few counts support this clonotype. This chain connects TRBV4-3 to TRBJ2-3; no clear D. The V end lost 2 bases, the J end lost 0 bases, and 9 bases lay between the germline ends. Germline V gene lookup returns CDR1 LGHNA and CDR2 YSLEER. The CDR3 sequence is 15 residues long. In DNA form, the CDR3 reads TGCGCCAGCAGCCAAATACTCTCTAGCACAGATACGCAGTATTTT. It translates to CASSQILSSTDTQYF.

There are a few counts of this clonotype. The J gene is TRBJ2-5, the V gene TRBV20-1; 10 bases fit TRBD1. After removal of 6 bases from V and 4 bases from J, the junction contained 8 bases not matched to a gene. The germline CDR1 and CDR2 sequences are DFQATT and SNEGSKA (reference sequence). This CDR3 is built from 14 residues. The CDR3 DNA follows: TGCAGTGCAAGGGACAGGGGCCTTGGAGAGACCCAGTACTTC. Its protein product is CSARDRGLGETQYF.

This clonotype showed up many times. The gene calls are TRBV20-1 and TRBJ2-1, with D tentatively TRBD1 or TRBD2 (6 bases each). Between the trimmed V and J ends, which lost 1 base and 6 bases, there was a span of 10 bases. Germline V gives CDR1 DFQATT, CDR2 SNEGSKA (reference sequence). CDR3 size: 13 residues. In nucleotides, the CDR3 is TGCAGTGCTAGAGCCGGGGGCAGCAATGAGCAGTTCTTC. Its protein is CSARAGGSNEQFF.

This clonotype was picked up many times. The rearrangement links TRBV7-2 to TRBJ2-3; D may be TRBD1 (6 bases). Deletions cut 2 bases from V and 4 bases from J, with 13 bases between. Germline CDR1 SGHTA, CDR2 FQGNSA. CDR3 size: 15 residues. The DNA for the CDR3 is TGTGCCAGCAGCTTATTGCAGGGGACGGCAGATACGCAGTATTTT. Amino acid sequence: CASSLLQGTADTQYF. The full variable domain, its missing parts supplied by reference TRBV7-2 and TRBJ2-3, is GAGVSQSPSNKVTEKGKDVELRCDPISGHTALYWYRQSLGQGLEFLIYFQGNSAPDKSGLPSDRFSAERTGGSVSTLTIQRTQQEDSAVYLCASSLLQGTADTQYFGPGTRLTVL.

This clonotype has a single count. V usage is TRBV16 and J usage is TRBJ2-7, with a weak D call TRBD2 (5 bases). With 0 bases removed from V and 0 bases from J, the gap between germline ends came to 12 bases. The CDR3 spans 16 residues. Germline V lookup: CDR1 KGHSY, CDR2 FQNENV. CDR3 amino acids: CASSQSRGLLSYEQYF. As DNA, the CDR3 is TGTGCCAGCAGCCAATCAAGAGGGCTCCTCTCCTACGAGCAGTACTTC.

Only one count was recorded for this clonotype. The rearrangement uses TRBV4-2 and TRBJ2-7; D is ambiguous. The CDR3 loop spans 13 amino acids. CDR1 is LGHNA, CDR2 YNFKEQ, per germline. V was trimmed by 10 bases and J by 5 bases, leaving 18 bases between them. The CDR3 DNA reads TGTGCCATCGGCCCCGGGCTCCAGAACGAGCAGTACTTC. Amino acids: CAIGPGLQNEQYF.

This clonotype was observed a few times. The chain combines TRBV20-1 with TRBJ2-5, with 7 bases lining up with TRBD1. The CDR3 has 13 residues. The ends lost 6 bases at V and 3 bases at J; junction bases unmatched: 7. Germline V lookup: CDR1 DFQATT, CDR2 SNEGSKA (reference sequence). CDR3 amino acids: CSASWTGKETQYF. In nucleotides, the CDR3 is TGCAGTGCGAGTTGGACAGGAAAAGAGACCCAGTACTTC.

This clonotype was recorded many times. This chain uses TRBV5-1 with TRBJ1-2, with 7 bases identical to TRBD1. The length of the CDR3 is 16 residues. CDR1 is SGHRS and CDR2 is YFSETQ in the germline V gene. Losses at the gene ends were 1 base for V and 0 bases for J; bases not matched to a gene: 6. CDR3 DNA: TGCGCCAGCAGCTTGACAGGGGAAGGGGCTAACTATGGCTACACCTTC. Amino acids: CASSLTGEGANYGYTF.

This clonotype occurred a few times. This chain uses TRBV11-2 with TRBJ2-7, with 9 bases that match TRBD1. The V gene's germline CDR1 is SGHAT and CDR2 FQNNGV. This CDR3 has 15 amino acids. The trim removed 5 bases at V and 4 bases at J, leaving 9 bases unmatched. The CDR3 DNA is TGTGCCAGCAGCCGCAACAGGGGGCCATTTTACGAGCAGTACTTC. Translated, it gives CASSRNRGPFYEQYF.

The genes are TRBV2 and TRBJ2-7; 8 nucleotides agree with TRBD2. V lost 6 bases, J lost 3 bases, and 10 bases stayed unmatched. The CDR3 length is 15 residues. CDR1 SNHLY and CDR2 FYNNEI come from the germline V gene. This CDR3 reads CASRRDRGGIYEQYF. CDR3 nucleotides: TGTGCCAGCAGGAGGGACCGGGGGGGAATCTACGAGCAGTACTTC.

This clonotype was seen only a few times. V is TRBV7-9 and J is TRBJ2-1, with 7 bases that match TRBD2. CDR3 length equals 14 residues. V was pared by 7 bases and J by 1 base, with 4 bases of the junction left unmatched. The germline gives CDR1 SEHNR, CDR2 FQNEAQ (reference sequence). CDR3: CASTSGDSYNEQFF. The CDR3 region has the DNA TGTGCCAGCACGAGCGGGGATTCCTACAATGAGCAGTTCTTC.

J is TRBJ2-5 and V is TRBV6-4; D call uncertain. Germline CDR1 and CDR2: MRHNA and SNTAGT. CDR3 size: 13 residues. V was pared by 3 bases and J by 0 bases, with 5 bases between. CDR3 nucleotide sequence: TGTGCCAGCAGTGAACCGTACCAAGAGACCCAGTACTTC. It is translated as CASSEPYQETQYF.

The J gene is TRBJ2-3, the V gene TRBV5-1, with D perhaps assigned TRBD1 or TRBD2 (5 bases each). The CDR3 is 16 amino acids. Germline CDR1 and CDR2: SGHRS and YFSETQ. V lost 1 base to trimming and J lost 0 bases, with 12 bases between them. CDR3 in DNA: TGCGCCAGCAGCTTGCACGGGGCAGGGAGCACAGATACGCAGTATTTT. Protein: CASSLHGAGSTDTQYF.

A few counts support this clonotype. This rearrangement joins TRBV27 to TRBJ2-7, with 11 bases matching TRBD1. This CDR3 has 13 amino acids. Germline lookup yields CDR1 MNHEY and CDR2 SMNVEV (reference sequence). V trimming: 8 bases; J trimming: 6 bases; junction bases outside the gene matches: 6. CDR3: CASGGQGASEQYF. DNA for the CDR3: TGTGCCAGCGGCGGACAGGGGGCCAGCGAGCAGTACTTC.

A few counts support this clonotype. The rearrangement uses TRBV6-1 and TRBJ2-3, with 10 bases fitting TRBD1. The CDR3 length is 15 residues. V lost 6 bases to trimming and J lost 0 bases; unmatched junction nucleotides: 3. The germline gives CDR1 MNHNS, CDR2 SASEGT. CDR3 coding DNA: TGTGCCAGCAGACAGGGACAGGGGAGCACAGATACGCAGTATTTT. Translating it yields CASRQGQGSTDTQYF.

This rearrangement joins TRBV7-2 to TRBJ1-2; perhaps TRBD1 as D (5 bases). From germline, CDR1 is SGHTA and CDR2 FQGNSA. The CDR3 covers 17 residues. V was pared by 5 bases and J by 10 bases, with 29 bases between. The CDR3 DNA is TGTGCCAGCAGCCCAAATTGGGGGGTGGCGGAGGCCTATCCCTACACCTTC. Amino acid sequence: CASSPNWGVAEAYPYTF.